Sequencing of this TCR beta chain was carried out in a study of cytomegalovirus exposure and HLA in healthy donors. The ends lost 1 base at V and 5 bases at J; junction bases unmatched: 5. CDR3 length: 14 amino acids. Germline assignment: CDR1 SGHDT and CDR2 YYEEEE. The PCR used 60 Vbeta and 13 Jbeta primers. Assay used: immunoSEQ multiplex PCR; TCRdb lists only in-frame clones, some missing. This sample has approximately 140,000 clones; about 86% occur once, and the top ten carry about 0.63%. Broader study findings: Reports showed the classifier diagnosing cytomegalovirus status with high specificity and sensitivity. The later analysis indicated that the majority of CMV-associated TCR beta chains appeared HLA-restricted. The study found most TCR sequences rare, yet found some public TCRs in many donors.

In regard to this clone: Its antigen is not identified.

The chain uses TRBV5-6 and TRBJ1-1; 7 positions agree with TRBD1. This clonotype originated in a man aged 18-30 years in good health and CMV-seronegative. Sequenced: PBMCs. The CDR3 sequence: CASSLRGLGTEAFF. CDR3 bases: TGTGCCAGCAGCTTGAGGGGGCTGGGGACTGAAGCTTTCTTT.